Sequencing of this TCR beta chain was carried out in a study of shared clonotypes between healthy human individuals. The ends were cut back, 0 bases at V and 0 bases at J, with 6 bases in the middle. The germline CDR1 and CDR2 sequences are LGHNA and YNFKEQ. CDR3 length equals 16 residues. Here immunoSEQ multiplex PCR was the method, and the copy in TCRdb shows in-frame clones only, minus some. The profile shows around 480,000 clones, roughly 85% of them singletons. The V and J genes are TRBV4-2 and TRBJ2-6; unclear D gene. Input material: PBMCs. The receptor comes from a woman in her 40s in good health. Some clones in this sample may be carry-over from other donors' samples. CDR3 protein: CASSQDDGSGANVLTF. CDR3 coding DNA: TGTGCCAGCAGCCAAGATGACGGCTCTGGGGCCAACGTCCTGACTTTC.